What follows describes a single T cell receptor (beta chain). The data belong to a study of blood T cell repertoires in COVID-19. The table came from immunoSEQ multiplex PCR; TCRdb's copy has only in-frame clones and leaves some out. The data show about 160,000 clones, with roughly 84% seen just once and about 6.5% held by the top ten. Germline lookup yields CDR1 MNHEY and CDR2 SMNVEV (reference sequence). CDR3 length: 16 amino acids. After removal of 6 bases from V and 7 bases from J, the junction contained 15 bases not matched to a gene. Individuals drawn from approximately 26 US areas were about 18 to 100 years old.

This receptor was identified in a woman aged 45-65 years who had recovered from COVID-19. J is TRBJ1-2 and V is TRBV27; TRBD1 matches 9 bases. Sample: PBMCs or T cells enriched from blood (not recorded which). The CDR3 here is CASSTAGTGFYGGYTF. CDR3 nucleotide sequence: TGTGCCAGCAGCACTGCCGGGACAGGGTTTTATGGTGGCTACACCTTC.